Described below is a single T cell receptor (beta chain) sequence and its context. In the authors' methods: Scientists estimated how many nucleated cells there were by amplifying reference gene primers. Clones were sequenced by immunoSEQ multiplex PCR, and TCRdb holds only the in-frame ones, with some missing. V and J calls and clone size are given by that table; D and trimming were obtained from the DNA. The data contain 150,000 to 200,000 clones, more than 75% of them seen just once; the ten biggest clones take up about 5.3%. Seattle enrolled patients during active infection and tracked them longitudinally. This entry comes from a study of blood T cell repertoires in COVID-19. Turning to the study itself: Both acute and convalescent COVID-19 samples were obtained from the United States, Italy and Spain. T cells, B-cell-depleted T cells, or PBMCs supplied cDNA or gDNA.

The length of the CDR3 is 11 residues. V dropped 3 bases and J dropped 6 bases, with 6 bases sitting between them. CDR1 and CDR2 (germline): MDHEN, SYDVKM. The clonotype originates from a man between 18 and 29 years old with COVID-19, enrolled during active disease. The chain couples TRBV28 to TRBJ2-7, with D uncertain. The sequenced material came from peripheral blood. The CDR3 here is CASSFSSEQYF. The CDR3 DNA reads TGTGCCAGCAGTTTTAGCAGCGAGCAGTACTTC.